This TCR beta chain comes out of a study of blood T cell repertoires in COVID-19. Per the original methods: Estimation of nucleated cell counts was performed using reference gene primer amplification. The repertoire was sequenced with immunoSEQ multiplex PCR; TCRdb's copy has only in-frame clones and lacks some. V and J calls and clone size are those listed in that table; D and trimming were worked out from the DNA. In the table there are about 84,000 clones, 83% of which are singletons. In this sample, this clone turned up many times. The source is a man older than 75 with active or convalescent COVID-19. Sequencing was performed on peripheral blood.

The CDR3 is CASSQEQGAPGAFF. In DNA form, the CDR3 reads TGCGCCAGCAGCCAAGAACAGGGAGCGCCAGGAGCTTTCTTT. V and J are TRBV4-1 and TRBJ1-1, with D possibly TRBD1 on 6 matching bases. The germline V gene encodes CDR1 MGHRA and CDR2 YSYEKL. The CDR3 has 14 residues. V lost 0 bases and J lost 10, with 15 bases in between.